The clone carrying this TCR beta chain was seen only once. Its antigen is not identified. The entry originates in a study of Ad26.COV2.S vaccination and SARS-CoV-2 variants. Study context: Each vaccinee took Ad26.COV2.S intramuscularly, once or twice 56 days apart.

The CDR3 runs to 11 residues. Between the trimmed V and J ends, which lost 4 bases and 5 bases, there was a span of 5 bases. The treatment was: 19 received Ad26.COV2.S at low or high dose, single or two shots; 5 received placebo; per-sample allocation not given. Sampling took place 63 days after the first vaccine or placebo injection. Its platform was an Ad26 vector, and its expressed antigen was Wuhan-strain SARS-CoV-2 spike. Study-level findings and limits: Spike-specific TCR breadth in vaccine recipients exceeded that seen in placebo recipients. Comparability of non-spike TCR breadth was observed across vaccine and placebo recipients.

Profiled with immunoSEQ multiplex PCR; TCRdb holds only in-frame clones, not every one. The profile shows hundreds of thousands of clones, about 90% of them singletons. The source was peripheral blood, collected in a trial of Ad26.COV2.S vaccine versus placebo. The receptor's source is a person aged 18-60 years who received the Ad26.COV2.S COVID-19 vaccine or a placebo. The rearrangement uses TRBV12-3 or TRBV12-4 and TRBJ2-5; D uncertain. This chain's CDR3 is CASSSGETQYF. In DNA form, the CDR3 reads TGTGCCAGCAGTTCGGGCGAGACCCAGTACTTC.